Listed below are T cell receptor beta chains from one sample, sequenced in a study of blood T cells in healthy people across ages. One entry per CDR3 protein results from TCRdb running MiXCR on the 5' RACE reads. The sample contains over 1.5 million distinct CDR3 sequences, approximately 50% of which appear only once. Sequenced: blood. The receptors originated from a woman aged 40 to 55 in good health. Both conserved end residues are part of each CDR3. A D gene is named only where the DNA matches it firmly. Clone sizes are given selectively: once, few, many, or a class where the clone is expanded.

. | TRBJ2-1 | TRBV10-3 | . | CAISESAQKETQFF | TGTGCCATCAGTGAGTCCGCGCAGAAAGAGACCCAGTTCTTC
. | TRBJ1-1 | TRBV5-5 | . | CASYSSSGIWVEAFF | TGTGCCAGCTATAGCTCTTCGGGAATCTGGGTTGAAGCTTTCTTT
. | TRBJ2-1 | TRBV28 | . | CASSFGIFSYNEQFF | TGTGCCAGCAGTTTCGGAATTTTCTCCTACAATGAGCAGTTCTTC
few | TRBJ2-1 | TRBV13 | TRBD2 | CASSLVGLDNEQFF | TGTGCCAGCAGCTTAGTTGGACTAGACAATGAGCAGTTCTTC
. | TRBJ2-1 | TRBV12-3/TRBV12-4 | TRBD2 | CASYLPGLSYNEQFF | TGTGCCAGCTATCTTCCGGGACTATCCTACAATGAGCAGTTCTTC
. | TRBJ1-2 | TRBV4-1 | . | CASGQDLAGDYGYTF | TGCGCCAGCGGCCAAGATCTAGCAGGGGACTATGGCTACACCTTC
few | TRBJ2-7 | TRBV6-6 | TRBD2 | CASSYGGERGEQYF | TGTGCCAGCAGTTACGGGGGGGAACGGGGAGAGCAGTACTTC
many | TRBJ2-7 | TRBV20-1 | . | CSARDPGTVYEQYF | TGCAGTGCTAGAGATCCCGGGACGGTCTACGAGCAGTACTTC
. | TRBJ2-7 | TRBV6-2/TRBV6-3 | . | CASSSNLANAYEQYF | TGTGCCAGCAGTTCCAATCTAGCGAACGCCTACGAGCAGTACTTC
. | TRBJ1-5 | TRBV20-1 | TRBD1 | CSARDGGTGRIQGREPQHF | TGCAGTGCTAGAGATGGAGGGACAGGGCGAATCCAGGGTCGTGAGCCCCAGCATTTT
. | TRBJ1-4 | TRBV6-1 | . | CASRGNYGFDMGKLFF | TGTGCCAGCAGGGGAAACTACGGCTTTGATATGGGAAAACTGTTTTTT
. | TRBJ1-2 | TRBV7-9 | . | CASSLDLTTYGYTF | TGTGCCAGCAGCTTAGATTTAACGACCTATGGCTACACCTTC
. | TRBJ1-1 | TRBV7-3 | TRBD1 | CASSLTGTGEAFF | TGTGCCAGCAGCTTAACCGGGACAGGTGAAGCTTTCTTT
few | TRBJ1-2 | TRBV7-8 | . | CASSLKGTGGVGGYTF | TGTGCCAGCAGCTTAAAGGGGACTGGGGGCGTGGGAGGCTACACCTTC
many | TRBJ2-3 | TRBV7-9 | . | CASSPGRAGSRTDTQYF | TGTGCCAGCAGCCCCGGACGAGCGGGCTCCCGCACAGATACGCAGTATTTT
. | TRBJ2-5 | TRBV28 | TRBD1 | CASSTRDREETQYF | TGTGCCAGCAGTACAAGGGACAGGGAAGAGACCCAGTACTTC
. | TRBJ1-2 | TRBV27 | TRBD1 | CASGPDRDNYGYTF | TGTGCCAGCGGACCCGACAGGGATAACTATGGCTACACCTTC
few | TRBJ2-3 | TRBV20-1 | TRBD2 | CSAKGLAGGDTDTQYF | TGCAGTGCTAAGGGACTAGCGGGGGGGGACACAGATACGCAGTATTTT
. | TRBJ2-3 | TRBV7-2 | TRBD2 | CAGSFLAGGSVDTQYF | TGTGCCGGCAGCTTTTTAGCGGGGGGGTCGGTAGATACGCAGTATTTT
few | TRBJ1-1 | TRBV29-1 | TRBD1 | CSQGGYGNTEAFF | TGCAGCCAAGGGGGCTATGGGAACACTGAAGCTTTCTTT
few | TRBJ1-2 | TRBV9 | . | CASSVDLQRNYGYTF | TGTGCCAGCAGCGTAGACCTACAGAGGAACTATGGCTACACCTTC
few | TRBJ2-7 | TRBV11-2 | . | CASSTHYEQYF | TGTGCCAGCAGCACCCACTACGAGCAGTACTTC
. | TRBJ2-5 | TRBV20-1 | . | CSARDYGGHQETQYF | TGCAGTGCTAGAGATTATGGGGGCCACCAAGAGACCCAGTACTTT
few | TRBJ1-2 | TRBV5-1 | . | CASSPGLQANYGYTF | TGCGCCAGCAGCCCCGGACTGCAAGCTAACTATGGCTACACCTTC
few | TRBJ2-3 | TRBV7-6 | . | CASSSQISDTQYF | TGTGCCAGCAGCTCTCAGATATCAGATACGCAGTATTTT
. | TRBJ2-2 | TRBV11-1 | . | CASSLGGLNTGELFF | TGTGCCAGCAGCTTAGGTGGACTTAACACCGGGGAGCTGTTTTTT
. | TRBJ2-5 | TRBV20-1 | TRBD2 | CSARDLGGFGGGSLFQETQYF | TGCAGTGCTAGAGATCTAGGCGGCTTCGGTGGCGGGAGCCTCTTCCAAGAGACCCAGTACTTC
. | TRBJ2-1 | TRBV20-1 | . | CSAAGRNHNEQFF | TGCAGTGCAGCTGGAAGAAATCACAATGAGCAGTTCTTC
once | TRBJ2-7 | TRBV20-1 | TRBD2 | CSARARFWREVGNEQYF | TGCAGTGCTAGGGCTCGGTTCTGGCGGGAGGTTGGGAATGAGCAGTACTTC
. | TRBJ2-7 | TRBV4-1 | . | CASSQEWGMSSYEQYF | TGCGCCAGCAGCCAAGAGTGGGGCATGAGCTCCTACGAGCAGTACTTC
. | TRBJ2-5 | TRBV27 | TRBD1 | CASSSIFGTEKETQYF | TGTGCCAGCAGTTCTATATTCGGGACAGAAAAAGAGACCCAGTACTTC
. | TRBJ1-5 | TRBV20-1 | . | CSASLLQQGTGPQHF | TGCAGTGCTAGCCTCCTCCAACAGGGTACGGGGCCCCAGCATTTT
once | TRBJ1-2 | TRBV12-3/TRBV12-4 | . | CASKKQNTYGYTF | TGTGCCAGCAAGAAACAGAATACCTATGGCTACACCTTC
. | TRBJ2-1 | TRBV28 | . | CASTNDGPSEGNEQFF | TGTGCCAGCACTAATGATGGGCCCTCGGAGGGCAATGAGCAGTTCTTC
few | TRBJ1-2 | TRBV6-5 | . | CASSYSGFQGGYTF | TGTGCCAGCAGTTACAGTGGGTTTCAGGGAGGCTACACCTTC
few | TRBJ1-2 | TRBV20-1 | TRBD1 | CSASRDRSTRSYGYTF | TGCAGTGCGAGCAGGGACAGGTCTACAAGGAGCTATGGCTACACCTTC
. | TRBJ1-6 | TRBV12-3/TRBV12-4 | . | CASCVVNTGNSPLHF | TGTGCCAGCTGCGTAGTGAACACCGGGAATTCACCCCTCCACTTT
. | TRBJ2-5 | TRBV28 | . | CASSTNGRELQETQYF | TGTGCCAGCAGTACCAACGGACGGGAGCTCCAAGAGACCCAGTACTTC
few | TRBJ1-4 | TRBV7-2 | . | CASSPATEGQNEKLFF | TGTGCCAGCAGCCCAGCGACGGAGGGGCAGAATGAAAAACTGTTTTTT
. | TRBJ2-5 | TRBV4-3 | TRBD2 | CASSQEGAGGSQETQYF | TGCGCCAGCAGCCAAGAGGGAGCGGGGGGATCCCAAGAGACCCAGTACTTC
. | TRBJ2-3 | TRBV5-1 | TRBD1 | CASSSQGALADTQYF | TGCGCCAGCAGTTCCCAGGGGGCGCTGGCAGATACGCAGTATTTT
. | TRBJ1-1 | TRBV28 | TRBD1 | CASSFSGQGVTYAFF | TGTGCCAGCAGTTTCTCAGGACAGGGGGTTACTTATGCTTTCTTT
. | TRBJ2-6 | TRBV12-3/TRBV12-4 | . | CASRPLASGANVLTF | TGTGCCAGCAGACCCCTGGCCTCTGGGGCCAACGTCCTGACTTTC
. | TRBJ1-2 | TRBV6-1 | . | CASSVGPVRERYTF | TGTGCCAGCAGTGTTGGACCGGTACGCGAACGCTACACCTTC
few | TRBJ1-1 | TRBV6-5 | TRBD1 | CASSYTGQAPGGTEAFF | TGTGCCAGCAGTTACACGGGACAGGCCCCTGGGGGGACTGAAGCTTTCTTT
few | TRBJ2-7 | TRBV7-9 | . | CASSFGSEGYEQYF | TGTGCCAGCAGCTTCGGTAGTGAAGGATACGAGCAGTACTTC
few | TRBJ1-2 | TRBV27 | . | CASSWGPGFGYTF | TGTGCCAGCAGTTGGGGGCCGGGCTTTGGCTACACCTTC
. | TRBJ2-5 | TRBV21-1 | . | CASSKSHPETQYF | TGTGCCAGCAGCAAAAGTCACCCGGAGACCCAGTACTTC
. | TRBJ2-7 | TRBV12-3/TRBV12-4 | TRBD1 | CASSYGQGRPYEQYF | TGTGCCAGCAGCTACGGACAGGGGCGACCCTACGAGCAGTACTTC
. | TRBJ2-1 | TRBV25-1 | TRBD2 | CASSVSGGYNEQFF | TGTGCCAGCAGTGTTAGCGGGGGGTACAATGAGCAGTTCTTC
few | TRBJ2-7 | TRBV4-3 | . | CASSQRLGTTTYEQYF | TGCGCCAGCAGCCAAAGATTGGGGACAACCACCTACGAGCAGTACTTC